The rows below give T cell receptor beta chains drawn from one sample of a study of blood T cells in healthy people across ages. TCRdb independently ran MiXCR on the 5' RACE reads; one entry per CDR3 protein. The sample lists more than 500,000 distinct CDR3 sequences, 27% seen once, with about 18% in the top ten. The material sequenced was blood. These receptors all stem from a woman aged 70-85 years in good health. The CDR3 runs from the conserved cysteine through the conserved F or W. D genes are given only for firm matches. Where a row states a size, it is once, few, many or the class of an expanded clone; other rows omit it.

d_call: .; clone_size: .; v_call: TRBV3-1; j_call: TRBJ1-1; cdr3_aa: CASSSLNTEPFF; cdr3_nt: TGTGCCAGCAGCTCCCTTAACACTGAACCTTTCTTT
d_call: TRBD2; clone_size: .; v_call: TRBV20-1; j_call: TRBJ2-1; cdr3_aa: CSASNSGGTSYNEQFF; cdr3_nt: TGCAGTGCTAGTAATAGCGGGGGGACTTCCTACAATGAGCAGTTCTTC
d_call: .; clone_size: few; v_call: TRBV27; j_call: TRBJ1-2; cdr3_aa: CASSPVLKGGYTF; cdr3_nt: TGTGCCAGCAGTCCCGTTCTAAAGGGTGGCTACACCTTC
d_call: TRBD1; clone_size: .; v_call: TRBV2; j_call: TRBJ1-1; cdr3_aa: CASNERTGGAHTEAFF; cdr3_nt: TGTGCCAGCAACGAAAGAACAGGGGGCGCGCACACTGAAGCTTTCTTT
d_call: .; clone_size: .; v_call: TRBV7-3; j_call: TRBJ2-1; cdr3_aa: CASSLQGRANEQFF; cdr3_nt: TGTGCCAGCAGCCTTCAGGGGAGAGCCAATGAGCAGTTCTTC
d_call: TRBD1; clone_size: few; v_call: TRBV2; j_call: TRBJ1-4; cdr3_aa: CASTRQGATNEKLFF; cdr3_nt: TGTGCCAGCACGCGACAGGGGGCAACTAATGAAAAACTGTTTTTT
d_call: .; clone_size: few; v_call: TRBV11-2; j_call: TRBJ2-3; cdr3_aa: CASSNVGGDTDTQYF; cdr3_nt: TGTGCCAGCAGTAACGTCGGAGGGGATACAGATACGCAGTATTTT
d_call: .; clone_size: .; v_call: TRBV9; j_call: TRBJ1-3; cdr3_aa: CASSAGTFGNTIYF; cdr3_nt: TGTGCCAGCAGCGCGGGGACATTCGGAAACACCATATATTTT
d_call: .; clone_size: .; v_call: TRBV4-3; j_call: TRBJ1-1; cdr3_aa: CASSQERGATEAFF; cdr3_nt: TGCGCCAGCAGCCAAGAACGGGGAGCCACTGAAGCTTTCTTT
d_call: .; clone_size: few; v_call: TRBV5-1; j_call: TRBJ1-5; cdr3_aa: CASSRSGGNNQPQHF; cdr3_nt: TGCGCCAGCAGCCGTTCGGGGGGGAACAATCAGCCCCAGCATTTT
d_call: .; clone_size: once; v_call: TRBV4-2; j_call: TRBJ1-5; cdr3_aa: CASSHFLNSNQPQHF; cdr3_nt: TGTGCCAGCAGCCACTTTCTGAATAGCAATCAGCCCCAGCATTTT
d_call: .; clone_size: .; v_call: TRBV2; j_call: TRBJ1-3; cdr3_aa: CASRGAGNTIYF; cdr3_nt: TGTGCCAGCAGAGGGGCCGGAAACACCATATATTTT
d_call: .; clone_size: many; v_call: TRBV29-1; j_call: TRBJ2-5; cdr3_aa: CSVGEETQYF; cdr3_nt: TGCAGCGTTGGAGAAGAGACCCAGTACTTC
d_call: .; clone_size: .; v_call: TRBV7-2; j_call: TRBJ2-5; cdr3_aa: CASSLNPGGLTSRTLQETQYF; cdr3_nt: TGTGCCAGCAGCTTAAACCCCGGGGGGCTAACTAGCCGGACCCTCCAAGAGACCCAGTACTTC
d_call: .; clone_size: few; v_call: TRBV4-3; j_call: TRBJ1-4; cdr3_aa: CASSLLLTATNEKLFF; cdr3_nt: TGCGCCAGCAGCCTACTACTTACAGCAACTAATGAAAAACTGTTTTTT
d_call: TRBD2; clone_size: few; v_call: TRBV11-2; j_call: TRBJ2-5; cdr3_aa: CASSPFRTSGGQETQYF; cdr3_nt: TGTGCCAGCAGCCCCTTTCGGACTAGCGGGGGCCAAGAGACCCAGTACTTC
d_call: .; clone_size: .; v_call: TRBV14; j_call: TRBJ1-6; cdr3_aa: CASSQEGDRIRSPLHF; cdr3_nt: TGTGCCAGCAGCCAAGAGGGGGACCGGATCAGGTCACCCCTCCACTTT
d_call: .; clone_size: .; v_call: TRBV5-1; j_call: TRBJ1-2; cdr3_aa: CASSPDGGNGYTF; cdr3_nt: TGCGCCAGCAGCCCGGATGGGGGGAATGGCTACACCTTC
d_call: .; clone_size: .; v_call: TRBV24-1; j_call: TRBJ2-3; cdr3_aa: CVTSDLSTRDTQYF; cdr3_nt: TGTGTCACCAGTGATTTGTCAACCAGAGATACGCAGTATTTT
d_call: TRBD2; clone_size: .; v_call: TRBV6-5; j_call: TRBJ2-3; cdr3_aa: CASSYSSGGDFSTDTQYF; cdr3_nt: TGTGCCAGCAGTTACTCCTCTGGGGGGGACTTTAGCACAGACACGCAGTATTTT
d_call: TRBD1; clone_size: .; v_call: TRBV25-1; j_call: TRBJ2-5; cdr3_aa: CASSQPDRVGEETQYF; cdr3_nt: TGTGCCAGCAGCCAACCGGACAGGGTAGGAGAAGAGACCCAGTACTTC